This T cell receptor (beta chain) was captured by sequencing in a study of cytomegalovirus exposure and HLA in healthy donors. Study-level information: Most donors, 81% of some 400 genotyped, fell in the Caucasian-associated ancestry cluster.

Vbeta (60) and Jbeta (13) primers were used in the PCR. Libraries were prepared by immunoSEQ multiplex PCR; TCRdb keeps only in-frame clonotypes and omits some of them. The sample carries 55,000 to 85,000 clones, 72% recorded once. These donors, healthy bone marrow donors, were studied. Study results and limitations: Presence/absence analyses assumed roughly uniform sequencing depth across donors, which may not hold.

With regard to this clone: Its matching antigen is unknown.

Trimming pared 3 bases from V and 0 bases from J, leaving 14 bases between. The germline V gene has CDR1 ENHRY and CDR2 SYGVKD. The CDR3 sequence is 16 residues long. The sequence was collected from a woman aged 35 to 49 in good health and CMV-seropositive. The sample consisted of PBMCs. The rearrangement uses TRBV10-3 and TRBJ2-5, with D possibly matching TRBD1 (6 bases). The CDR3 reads CAISDDRPPYQETQYF. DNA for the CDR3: TGTGCCATCAGTGACGACAGGCCACCGTACCAAGAGACCCAGTACTTC.